At least ten counts were recorded for the clone carrying this T cell receptor beta chain. This sample was included in a study of T cells in Graves' hyperthyroidism and ophthalmopathy. RNA transcripts provided the source from which TCR beta CDR3 regions were amplified. HTBI primers were used for first-round RT-PCR of the TCR CDR3. Each CDR3 protein gets one entry after TCRdb re-called the multiplex PCR reads with MiXCR. The sample has about 210,000 distinct CDR3 sequences, more than 15% seen once. V shed 0 bases and J shed 7 bases, with 9 bases lying between them. The germline V gene encodes CDR1 SGHAT and CDR2 FQDESV (reference sequence). This CDR3 has 13 residues.

Material for sequencing was blood. The origin of this receptor is a man aged 50-59 years with Graves' hyperthyroidism. The chain couples TRBV11-1 to TRBJ2-5; D gene unclear. CDR3 sequence: CASSLALGGTQYF. CDR3 nucleotide sequence: TGTGCCAGCAGCTTAGCGTTAGGCGGGACCCAGTACTTC.